The 13 T cell receptor beta chains reported below all come from one sample, sequenced in a study of blood T cell repertoires in COVID-19. Produced via immunoSEQ multiplex PCR; TCRdb's table is partial and in-frame only. Among 55,000 to 70,000 clones listed, around 83% were seen once. Sample: peripheral blood. The receptors here all came from a woman of 80 years or more with acute or convalescent COVID-19.

The rearrangement links TRBV5-1 to TRBJ2-3, with 7 bases aligning to TRBD2. This CDR3 region has 15 residues. Trimming took 5 bases from V and 3 from J; bases not matched to a gene: 9. CDR1 SGHRS and CDR2 YFSETQ come from the germline V gene. The CDR3 DNA follows: TGCGCCAGCAGTTCCGAGACTAGCTCTACAGATACGCAGTATTTT. Translated, it gives CASSSETSSTDTQYF.

This clone has only one observation. The chain combines TRBV16 with TRBJ1-4; perhaps TRBD1 as D (5 bases). Germline CDR1 KGHSY, CDR2 FQNENV. The V end lost 0 bases, the J end lost 4 bases, and 9 bases lay between the germline ends. The length of the CDR3 is 15 residues. CDR3 residues: CASSQSGALNEKLFF. The CDR3, as DNA: TGTGCCAGCAGCCAATCAGGGGCTCTTAATGAAAAACTGTTTTTT.

The rearrangement links TRBV18 to TRBJ1-4; D uncertain. This CDR3 has 16 amino acids. Germline CDR1 reads KGHSH; CDR2 reads LQKENI. V lost 2 bases and J 4 bases, leaving 14 bases between the germline ends. This CDR3 is CASSPRSTEHNEKLFF. CDR3 bases: TGTGCCAGCTCACCAAGGTCCACAGAGCATAATGAAAAACTGTTTTTT.

The rearrangement links TRBV6-4 to TRBJ1-2; possibly TRBD1 for D (5 bases). The CDR3 has 15 amino acids. Looked up from germline, CDR1 is MRHNA and CDR2 is SNTAGT. The germline V and J ends were trimmed by 5 bases and 3 bases, with 16 bases remaining between them. The CDR3 DNA sequence: TGTGCCAGCAGTCCCTCTTTGGGAGGGGACTATGGCTACACCTTC. Encoded protein: CASSPSLGGDYGYTF.

The rearrangement joins TRBV7-2 to TRBJ1-6; 8 positions agree with TRBD1. This CDR3 has 15 residues. The V segment lost 1 base and the J segment 7 bases; nucleotides outside the gene matches: 3. In germline, CDR1 is SGHTA, CDR2 FQGNSA. The CDR3 nucleotides read TGTGCCAGCAGCTTAGTTACAGGGGGGAATTCACCCCTCCACTTT. This codes for CASSLVTGGNSPLHF.

The rearrangement links TRBV7-3 to TRBJ1-2; D perhaps matches TRBD1 (6 bases). The CDR3 runs 15 residues. CDR1 SGHTA and CDR2 FQGTGA come from the germline V gene. The V gene lost 5 bases and the J gene lost 8 bases, with 21 bases spanning the gap. CDR3 amino acids: CASSDASRGAEGYTF. The DNA for the CDR3 is TGTGCCAGCAGCGACGCGAGTCGGGGGGCGGAAGGCTACACCTTC.

This chain connects TRBV27 to TRBJ2-7; 13 bases agree with TRBD2. J gave up 7 bases and V 6 bases, and 9 bases lay outside the gene matches. The CDR3 consists of 15 residues. The germline CDR1 and CDR2 sequences are MNHEY and SMNVEV (reference sequence). The CDR3 region has the DNA TGTGCCAGCAGGCCCGGACTAGCGGGGGCGGGGGAGCAGTACTTC. As protein: CASRPGLAGAGEQYF.

This clone came up many times. The chain carries TRBV12-2 and TRBJ2-1; TRBD2 reflects the table's D call only, with no check against the DNA. TRBV12-2 is described as a pseudogene. The CDR3 spans 14 residues. In DNA, the CDR3 is TGTGCAAGTCGCACGCTAGGACTAGCCAATGAGCAGTTCTTC. Protein: CASRTLGLANEQFF.

The V gene is TRBV5-1, the J gene TRBJ1-2, with D perhaps matching TRBD1 (5 bases). This CDR3 has 14 amino acids. In germline, CDR1 is SGHRS, CDR2 YFSETQ. Deletions cut 0 bases from V and 4 bases from J, with 10 bases between. In DNA form, the CDR3 reads TGCGCCAGCAGCTTGGAAGGGGTGATCTATGGCTACACCTTC. Translation: CASSLEGVIYGYTF.

The chain is built from TRBV7-9 and TRBJ2-2; 7 bases are a match to TRBD2. This CDR3 comprises 15 residues. The V gene's germline CDR1 is SEHNR and CDR2 FQNEAQ (reference sequence). V lost 2 bases to trimming and J lost 5 bases; unmatched junction nucleotides: 5. The CDR3 sequence is CASSLQGGRTGELFF. The CDR3 DNA reads as TGTGCCAGCAGCTTACAGGGAGGGAGAACCGGGGAGCTGTTTTTT.

The rearrangement uses TRBV3-1 (or the pseudogene TRBV3-2) and TRBJ2-7; D may be TRBD1 (6 bases). Per germline, CDR1 LGHDT and CDR2 YNNKEL (reference sequence). V shed 1 base and J shed 1 base, with 11 bases lying between them. The CDR3 is made up of 15 amino acids. CDR3 protein: CASSQGRGFSYEQYF. The CDR3 DNA reads as TGTGCCAGCAGCCAAGGTAGGGGGTTTTCCTACGAGCAGTACTTC.

The J gene is TRBJ1-5, the V gene TRBV5-1; 8 nucleotides match TRBD1. Germline V gives CDR1 SGHRS, CDR2 YFSETQ. After removal of 0 bases from V and 6 bases from J, the junction contained 8 bases not matched to a gene. This CDR3 spans 16 amino acids. CDR3 coding DNA: TGCGCCAGCAGCTTGGAATACGGACAGGGAGGTCAGCCCCAGCATTTT. Its translation is CASSLEYGQGGQPQHF.

The V call is TRBV19, the J call TRBJ1-2; D uncertain. The germline gives CDR1 LNHDA, CDR2 SQIVND (reference sequence). V was cut by 4 bases and J by 8 bases, with 11 bases left in between. The CDR3 contains 12 residues. The CDR3 loop reads CASSTFLEGYTF. The CDR3 nucleotides are TGTGCCAGTAGTACCTTTCTGGAGGGCTACACCTTC. The full variable domain, rest sourced from reference TRBV19 and TRBJ1-2, is DGGITQSPKYLFRKEGQNVTLSCEQNLNHDAMYWYRQDPGQGLRLIYYSQIVNDFQKGDIAEGYSVSREKKESFPLTVTSAQKNPTAFYLCASSTFLEGYTFGSGTRLTVV.